Below, one T cell receptor beta chain is given with its context. Its antigen is still unknown. Base qualities are not at hand, and no much larger clone is one base apart. The sample originates from a study of blood T cell repertoires in COVID-19 (dated by TCRdb to about 2020). Regarding the complete study: Samples covering the acute and convalescent phases of COVID-19 were provided by collaborators in the United States, Italy and Spain. The prospective study material was composed of cDNA or gDNA derived from T cells, B-cell-depleted T cells, or PBMCs. The dataset comprised deeply sampled blood TCRbeta repertoires from subjects exposed to, actively infected with, or recovered from COVID-19. The repertoires were released in a freely available public database intended as a resource for research on the immune response to SARS-CoV-2. Samples came from the ongoing ImmuneRACE study (first 160 participants) plus 1,254 subjects from 6 global collaborators. Nearly every sample came with metadata listing a de-identified subject ID, COVID-19 status, age in years and sex. HLA class I and class II types, where available, came from metadata supplied by the sample provider rather than from assay-based typing.

Inclusive of the bounding cysteine and phenylalanine, the CDR3 is 14 residues long. This entry keeps only the CDR3 DNA: 42 bases, framed from base 1. V drops 4 bases and J drops 3 bases, leaving 14 bases in between. Looking up the germline V gene yields CDR1 SGHRS and CDR2 YFSETQ. Summary of the overall study and its limitations: Clinical and demographic metadata were provided uncurated, with the amount varying by source and participant.

TCRbeta CDR3 regions were amplified from genomic DNA using the immunoSEQ Assay, a bias-controlled multiplex PCR. Per the authors' processing: Within the assay, amplification of reference gene primers was used to estimate how many nucleated cells each sample contained. To quantify the absolute abundance of each unique TCRbeta CDR3 rearrangement, sequence reads were collapsed and filtered. For each sample, productive Simpson clonality was calculated as the square root of Simpson's diversity index over productive rearrangements. Imported from immuneACCESS, the table was reduced by TCRdb to in-frame sequences with V and J called. These copies leave out some clones; in studies compared against another copy, an unresolved V gene accounts for under half, and the cause of the remainder is not known. V and J calls and clone size are copied from that table; D and trimming were computed from the DNA. The sample yields about 170,000 clones; over 80% were counted once. Roughly 4.8% of the sample goes to the ten largest clones.

One collaborating source in Seattle enrolled patients during active infection and followed them longitudinally through the course of disease. Whole blood was collected in K2EDTA tubes by collaborating institutions according to the institutions' own protocols. Collaborator samples were shipped for TCRbeta analysis as frozen whole blood, isolated PBMCs, or DNA extracted from either sample type. The chain uses TRBV5-1 and TRBJ2-7; a tentative D match to TRBD1 spans 5 bases. Input material: peripheral blood. This receptor was taken from a man between 25 and 39 years old with COVID-19, enrolled during active disease. The CDR3 region: CASSPMGRDYEQYF. The sequenced DNA is TGCGCCAGCAGCCCAATGGGCAGGGACTACGAGCAGTACTTC. Where the CDR3 stops, the reference TRBV5-1 and TRBJ2-7 genes take over; the full variable domain is KAGVTQTPRYLIKTRGQQVTLSCSPISGHRSVSWYQQTPGQGLQFLFEYFSETQRNKGNFPGRFSGRQFSNSRSEMNVSTLELGDSALYLCASSPMGRDYEQYFGPGTRLTVT.